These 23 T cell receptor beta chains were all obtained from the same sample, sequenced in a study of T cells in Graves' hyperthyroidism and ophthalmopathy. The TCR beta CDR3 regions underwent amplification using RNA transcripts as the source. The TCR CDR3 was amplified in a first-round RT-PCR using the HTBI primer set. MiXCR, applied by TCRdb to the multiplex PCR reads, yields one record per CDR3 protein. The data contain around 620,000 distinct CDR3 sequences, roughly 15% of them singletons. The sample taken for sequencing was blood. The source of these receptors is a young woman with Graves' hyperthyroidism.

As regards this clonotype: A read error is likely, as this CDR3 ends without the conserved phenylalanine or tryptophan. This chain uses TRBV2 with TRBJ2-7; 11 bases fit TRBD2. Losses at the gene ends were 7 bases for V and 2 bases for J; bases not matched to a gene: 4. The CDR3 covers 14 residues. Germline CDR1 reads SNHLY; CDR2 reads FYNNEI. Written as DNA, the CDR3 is TGTGCCAGCATAACTAGCGGGGGTGCCTACGAGCAGTACCTC. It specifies CASITSGGAYEQYL.

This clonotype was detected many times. In DNA form, the CDR3 reads TGTGCCAGCAGCGTTAACGGGGTTGGCTACACCTTC. Translation gives CASSVNGVGYTF. The chain carries TRBV28 and TRBJ1-2, with D unclear. Germline values: CDR1 MDHEN, CDR2 SYDVKM. Trimming took off 6 bases at V and 7 bases at J, with 12 bases between the two ends. The CDR3 has 12 amino acids.

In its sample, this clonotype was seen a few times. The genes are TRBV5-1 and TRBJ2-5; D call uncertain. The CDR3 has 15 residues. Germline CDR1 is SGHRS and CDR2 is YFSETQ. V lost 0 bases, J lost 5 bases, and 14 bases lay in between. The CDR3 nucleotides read TGCGCCAGCAGCTTGGGTGTCTCCTCTCCGGAGACCCAGTACTTC. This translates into CASSLGVSSPETQYF.

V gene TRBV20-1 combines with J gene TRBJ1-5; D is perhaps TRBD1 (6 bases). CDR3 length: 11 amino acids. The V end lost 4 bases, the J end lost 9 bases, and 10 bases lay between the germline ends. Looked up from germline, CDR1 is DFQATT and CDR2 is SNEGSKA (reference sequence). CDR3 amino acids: CSATRGGPQHF. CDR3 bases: TGCAGTGCTACGCGAGGGGGGCCCCAGCATTTT.

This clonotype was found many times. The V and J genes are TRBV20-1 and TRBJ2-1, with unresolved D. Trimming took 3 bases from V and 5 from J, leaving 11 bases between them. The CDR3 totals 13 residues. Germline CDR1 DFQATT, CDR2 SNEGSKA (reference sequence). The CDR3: CSASQRRHNEQFF. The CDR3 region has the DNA TGCAGTGCTAGCCAACGAAGACACAATGAGCAGTTCTTC.

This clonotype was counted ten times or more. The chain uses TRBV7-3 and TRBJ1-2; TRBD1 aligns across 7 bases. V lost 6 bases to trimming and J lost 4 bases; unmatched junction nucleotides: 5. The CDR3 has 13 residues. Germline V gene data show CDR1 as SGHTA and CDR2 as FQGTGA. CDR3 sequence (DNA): TGTGCCAGCAGTTTGGGACAGACCTATGGCTACACCTTC. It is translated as CASSLGQTYGYTF.

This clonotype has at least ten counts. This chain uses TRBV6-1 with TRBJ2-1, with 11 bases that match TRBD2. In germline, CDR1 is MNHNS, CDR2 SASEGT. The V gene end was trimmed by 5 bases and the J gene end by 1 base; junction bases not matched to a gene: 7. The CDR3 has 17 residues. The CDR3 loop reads CASSSTSGSSSYNEQFF. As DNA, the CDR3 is TGTGCCAGCAGTTCTACTAGCGGGAGTAGTTCCTACAATGAGCAGTTCTTC.

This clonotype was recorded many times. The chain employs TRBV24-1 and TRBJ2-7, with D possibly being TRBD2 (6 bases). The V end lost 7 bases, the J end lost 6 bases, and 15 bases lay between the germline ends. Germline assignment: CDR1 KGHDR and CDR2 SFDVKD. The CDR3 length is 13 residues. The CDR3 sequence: CATSGGSGFEQYF. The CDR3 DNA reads TGTGCCACCAGCGGTGGTAGCGGCTTCGAGCAGTACTTC.

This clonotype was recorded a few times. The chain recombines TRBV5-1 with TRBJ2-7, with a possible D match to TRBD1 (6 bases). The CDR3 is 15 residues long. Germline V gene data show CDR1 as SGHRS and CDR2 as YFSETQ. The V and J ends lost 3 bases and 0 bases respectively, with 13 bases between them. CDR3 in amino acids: CASSSGQTSSYEQYF. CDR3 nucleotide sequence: TGCGCCAGCAGCTCCGGACAGACGAGCTCCTACGAGCAGTACTTC.

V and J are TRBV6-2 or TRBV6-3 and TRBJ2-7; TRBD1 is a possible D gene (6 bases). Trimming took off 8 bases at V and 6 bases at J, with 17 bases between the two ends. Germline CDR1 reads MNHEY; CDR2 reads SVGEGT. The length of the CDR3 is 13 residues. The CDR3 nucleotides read TGTGCCAGCGGTCGAACAGGGTTCGGCGAGCAGTACTTC. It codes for CASGRTGFGEQYF.

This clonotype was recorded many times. As DNA, the CDR3 is TGTGCCAGCAGTGTATCTTCGCGGGGACCCATCTCCTACGAGCAGTACTTC. Translating gives CASSVSSRGPISYEQYF. The V call is TRBV28, the J call TRBJ2-7, with D maybe TRBD2 (6 bases). The CDR3 runs to 17 residues. The V end was cut by 5 bases, the J end by 0 bases, with 20 bases between. Germline V gene data show CDR1 as MDHEN and CDR2 as SYDVKM.

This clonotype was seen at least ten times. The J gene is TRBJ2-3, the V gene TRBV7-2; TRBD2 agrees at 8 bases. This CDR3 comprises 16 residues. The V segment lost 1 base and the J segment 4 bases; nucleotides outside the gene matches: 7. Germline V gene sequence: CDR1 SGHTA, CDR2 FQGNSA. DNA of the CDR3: TGTGCCAGCAGCTTAGTCGGGACTAGTTTTGCAGATACGCAGTATTTT. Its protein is CASSLVGTSFADTQYF.

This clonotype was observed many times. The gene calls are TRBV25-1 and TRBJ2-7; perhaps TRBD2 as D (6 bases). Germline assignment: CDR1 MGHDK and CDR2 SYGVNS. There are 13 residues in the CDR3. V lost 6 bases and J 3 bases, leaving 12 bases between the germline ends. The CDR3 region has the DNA TGTGCCAGCAGGGACTACAAGGGCTACGAGCAGTACTTC. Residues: CASRDYKGYEQYF.

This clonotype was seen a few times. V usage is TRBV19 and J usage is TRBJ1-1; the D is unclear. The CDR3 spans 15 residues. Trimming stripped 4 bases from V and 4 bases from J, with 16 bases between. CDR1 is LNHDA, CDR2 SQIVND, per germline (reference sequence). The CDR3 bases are TGTGCCAGTAGTACCCCGCCACGGTTCGGCACTGAAGCTTTCTTT. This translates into CASSTPPRFGTEAFF.

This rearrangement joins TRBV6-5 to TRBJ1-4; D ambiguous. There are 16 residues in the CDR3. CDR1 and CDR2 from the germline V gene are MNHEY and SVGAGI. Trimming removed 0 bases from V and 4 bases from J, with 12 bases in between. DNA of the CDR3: TGTGCCAGCAGTTACTCCCCGCGGGCGCGTAATGAAAAACTGTTTTTT. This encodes CASSYSPRARNEKLFF.

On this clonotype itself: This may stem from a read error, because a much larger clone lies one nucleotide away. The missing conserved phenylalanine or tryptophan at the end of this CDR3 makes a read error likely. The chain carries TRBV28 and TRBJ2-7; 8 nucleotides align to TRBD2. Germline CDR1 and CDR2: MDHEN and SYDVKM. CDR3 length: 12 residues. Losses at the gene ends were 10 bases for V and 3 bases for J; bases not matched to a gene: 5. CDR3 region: CAIRTSSYEQYL. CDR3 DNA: TGTGCCATCCGGACTAGCAGCTACGAGCAGTACCTC.

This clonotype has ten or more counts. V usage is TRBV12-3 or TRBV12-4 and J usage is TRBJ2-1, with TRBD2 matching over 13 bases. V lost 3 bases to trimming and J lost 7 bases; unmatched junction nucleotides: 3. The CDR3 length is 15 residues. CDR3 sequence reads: CASSLTSGRFNEQFF. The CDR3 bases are TGTGCCAGCAGTTTGACTAGCGGGAGGTTTAATGAGCAGTTCTTC.

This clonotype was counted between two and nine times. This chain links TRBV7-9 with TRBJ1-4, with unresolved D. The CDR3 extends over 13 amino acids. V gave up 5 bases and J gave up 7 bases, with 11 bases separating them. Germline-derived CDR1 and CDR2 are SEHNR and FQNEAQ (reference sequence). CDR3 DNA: TGTGCCAGCAGCCTCCCAGACGGTGAAAAACTGTTTTTT. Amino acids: CASSLPDGEKLFF.

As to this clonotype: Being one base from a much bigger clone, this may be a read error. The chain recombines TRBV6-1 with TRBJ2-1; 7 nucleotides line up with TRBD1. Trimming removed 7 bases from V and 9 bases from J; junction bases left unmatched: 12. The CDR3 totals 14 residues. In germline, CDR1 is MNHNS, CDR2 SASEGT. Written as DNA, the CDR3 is TGTGCCAGCATCGAGCCCCGACAGGGAAGTGAGCAGTTCTTC. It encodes CASIEPRQGSEQFF.

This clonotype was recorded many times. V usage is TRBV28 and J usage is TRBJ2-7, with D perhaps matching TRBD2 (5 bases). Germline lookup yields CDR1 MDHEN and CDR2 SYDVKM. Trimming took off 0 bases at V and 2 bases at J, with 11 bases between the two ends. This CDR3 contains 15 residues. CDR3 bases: TGTGCCAGCAGTTTATGGGCAGGAGGAACCTACGAGCAGTACTTC. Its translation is CASSLWAGGTYEQYF. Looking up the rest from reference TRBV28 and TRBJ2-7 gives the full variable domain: DVKVTQSSRYLVKRTGEKVFLECVQDMDHENMFWYRQDPGLGLRLIYFSYDVKMKEKGDIPEGYSVSREKKERFSLILESASTNQTSMYLCASSLWAGGTYEQYFGPGTRLTVT.

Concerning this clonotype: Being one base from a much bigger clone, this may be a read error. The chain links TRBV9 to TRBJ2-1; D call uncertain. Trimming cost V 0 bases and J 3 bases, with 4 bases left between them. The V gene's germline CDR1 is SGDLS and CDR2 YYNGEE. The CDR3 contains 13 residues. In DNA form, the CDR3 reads TGTGCCAGCAGCGTAGATGGCTACAATGAGCAGTTCTTC. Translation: CASSVDGYNEQFF.

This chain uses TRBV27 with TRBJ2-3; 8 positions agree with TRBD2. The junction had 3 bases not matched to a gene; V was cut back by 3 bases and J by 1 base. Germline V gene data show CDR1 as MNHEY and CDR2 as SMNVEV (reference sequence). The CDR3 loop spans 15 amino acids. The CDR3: CASSFPAGGTDTQYF. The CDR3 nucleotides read TGTGCCAGCAGTTTTCCAGCGGGAGGCACAGATACGCAGTATTTT.

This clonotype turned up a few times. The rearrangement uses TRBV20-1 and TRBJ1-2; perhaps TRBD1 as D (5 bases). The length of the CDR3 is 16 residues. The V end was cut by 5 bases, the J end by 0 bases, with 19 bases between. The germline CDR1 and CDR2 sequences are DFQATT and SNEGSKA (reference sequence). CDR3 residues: CSAGGIRDGANYGYTF. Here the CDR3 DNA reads TGCAGTGCTGGGGGGATCCGGGACGGAGCTAACTATGGCTACACCTTC.